The 29 T cell receptor beta chains presented below share a single source sample, sequenced in a study of shared clonotypes between healthy human individuals. Naive CD8 cells were CD45RO-negative, positively selected for CCR7, excluding terminally differentiated effector memory CD45RA+ cells. Generated by immunoSEQ multiplex PCR, the TCRdb table keeps only in-frame clones and is missing some. The data hold some 2.1 million clones, with roughly 94% observed a single time. Sample: naive CD8+ T cells sorted from blood. These receptors came from a man aged 18 to 30 in good health.

V gene TRBV7-9 combines with J gene TRBJ2-1; TRBD1 is a possible D gene (5 bases). The CDR3 loop spans 12 amino acids. The germline V and J ends were trimmed by 8 bases and 8 bases, with 13 bases remaining between them. Germline CDR1 SEHNR, CDR2 FQNEAQ (reference sequence). The CDR3 here is CASGSDTHEQFF. As DNA, the CDR3 is TGTGCCAGCGGCTCGGACACGCATGAGCAGTTCTTC.

The chain employs TRBV6-1 and TRBJ2-7; 7 bases match TRBD1. Unmatched junction bases numbered 5, after V lost 6 bases and J lost 0 bases. Looked up from germline, CDR1 is MNHNS and CDR2 is SASEGT. This CDR3 has 14 residues. In nucleotides, the CDR3 is TGTGCCAGCAGGGGACAGTATAGCTCCTACGAGCAGTACTTC. Protein: CASRGQYSSYEQYF.

The rearrangement uses TRBV10-3 and TRBJ2-7, with D possibly being TRBD1 or TRBD2 (5 bases each). The CDR3 is 12 amino acids. Looked up from germline, CDR1 is ENHRY and CDR2 is SYGVKD. V lost 0 bases and J 5 bases, leaving 5 bases between the germline ends. The CDR3 region is CAISESGDEQYF. Here the CDR3 DNA reads TGTGCCATCAGTGAGTCGGGGGACGAGCAGTACTTC.

The V and J genes are TRBV7-2 and TRBJ2-1, with TRBD2 matching 9 bases. Trimming took 4 bases from V and 2 from J; bases not matched to a gene: 3. Germline assignment: CDR1 SGHTA and CDR2 FQGNSA. The CDR3 covers 15 residues. The CDR3 sequence: CASSSSSGAYNEQFF. Here the CDR3 DNA reads TGTGCCAGCAGCTCGTCTAGCGGGGCCTACAATGAGCAGTTCTTC.

A note on this clone: Other nucleotide sequences in the sample specify the same CDR3. This chain connects TRBV7-9 to TRBJ1-4, with a tentative D call TRBD1 (5 bases). Germline CDR1 is SEHNR and CDR2 is FQNEAQ (reference sequence). The ends were cut back, 5 bases at V and 6 bases at J, with 10 bases in the middle. The CDR3 contains 13 residues. CDR3: CASSLLGDEKLFF. The CDR3 coding sequence is TGTGCCAGCAGCCTTTTGGGGGATGAAAAACTGTTTTTT.

This clone was seen just once. This chain connects TRBV4-3 to TRBJ1-2; no reliable D call. The CDR3 has 14 residues. The germline V gene has CDR1 LGHNA and CDR2 YSLEER. V shed 0 bases and J shed 3 bases, with 8 bases lying between them. CDR3 sequence (DNA): TGCGCCAGCAGCCAAGAGACGGCAGACTATGGCTACACCTTC. This gives the protein CASSQETADYGYTF.

In DNA form, the CDR3 reads TGTGCCTGGAGTGGACAGGGGCCCAACACTGAAGCTTTCTTT. Encoded protein: CAWSGQGPNTEAFF. This rearrangement joins TRBV30 to TRBJ1-1; 8 nucleotides agree with TRBD1. In germline, CDR1 is GTSNPN, CDR2 SVGIG (reference sequence). The CDR3 runs 14 residues. V was pared by 1 base and J by 2 bases, with 3 bases of the junction left unmatched. Looking up the rest from reference TRBV30 and TRBJ1-1 gives the full variable domain: SQTIHQWPATLVQPVGSPLSLECTVEGTSNPNLYWYRQAAGRGLQLLFYSVGIGQISSEVPQNLSASRPQDRQFILSSKKLLLSDSGFYLCAWSGQGPNTEAFFGQGTRLTVV.

A note on this clone: Within the sample, other DNA sequences also encode this same CDR3. The chain carries TRBV5-6 and TRBJ2-7; D might be TRBD2 (5 bases). Germline values: CDR1 SGHDT, CDR2 YYEEEE. Trimming stripped 3 bases from V and 1 base from J, with 8 bases between. The CDR3 runs to 13 residues. CDR3 DNA sequence: TGTGCCAGCAGCTCGGGGTTTTCCTACGAGCAGTACTTC. Its protein product is CASSSGFSYEQYF.

This clone is a singleton in its sample. For the CDR3, the DNA is TGTGCCAGCAGTTTAGGGACAGGGGTCAACGAGCAGTACTTC. It yields the protein CASSLGTGVNEQYF. V usage is TRBV28 and J usage is TRBJ2-7, with 10 bases that match TRBD1. The V gene end was trimmed by 2 bases and the J gene end by 5 bases; junction bases not matched to a gene: 3. Germline V CDR1 and CDR2: MDHEN, SYDVKM. CDR3 length equals 14 residues.

CDR3 sequence reads: CASSPEGAGYETQYF. DNA of the CDR3: TGTGCCAGCAGCCCCGAGGGGGCGGGTTACGAGACCCAGTACTTC. V usage is TRBV7-9 and J usage is TRBJ2-5; 7 bases map to TRBD1. The trim removed 5 bases at V and 5 bases at J, leaving 11 bases unmatched. Germline CDR1 and CDR2: SEHNR and FQNEAQ (reference sequence). This CDR3 spans 15 amino acids. The variable domain in full, with the rest retrieved from reference TRBV7-9 and TRBJ2-5, is DTGVSQNPRHKITKRGQNVTFRCDPISEHNRLYWYRQTLGQGPEFLTYFQNEAQLEKSRLLSDRFSAERPKGSFSTLEIQRTEQGDSAMYLCASSPEGAGYETQYFGPGTRLLVL.

In the case of this clone: Different DNA sequences within this sample yield the same CDR3. J is TRBJ2-1 and V is TRBV9; D is perhaps TRBD2 (5 bases). Germline CDR1 reads SGDLS; CDR2 reads YYNGEE. V was shortened by 0 bases and J by 10 bases, with 8 bases between the two germline ends. The CDR3 covers 12 residues. CDR3 region: CASSVGSGEQFF. For the CDR3, the DNA is TGTGCCAGCAGCGTAGGGTCGGGAGAGCAGTTCTTC.

The chain recombines TRBV9 with TRBJ2-3, with 13 bases lining up with TRBD2. Germline lookup yields CDR1 SGDLS and CDR2 YYNGEE. The V segment lost 4 bases and the J segment 2 bases; nucleotides outside the gene matches: 4. The CDR3 extends over 16 amino acids. The CDR3 coding sequence is TGTGCCAGCAGCCCGGGGACTAGCGGGATCACAGATACGCAGTATTTT. Protein: CASSPGTSGITDTQYF.

The chain is built from TRBV6-6 and TRBJ2-3; possibly TRBD1 or TRBD2 for D (6 bases each). This CDR3 contains 16 residues. Germline V CDR1 and CDR2: MNHNY, SVGAGI (reference sequence). V lost 6 bases, J lost 2 bases, and 18 bases lay in between. The DNA of the CDR3 is TGTGCCAGCAGGGCGCGGGACACCGTCCTCACAGATACGCAGTATTTT. Amino acid sequence: CASRARDTVLTDTQYF.

This clone was seen only once. V and J are TRBV13 and TRBJ2-7; D is uncertain. This CDR3 spans 14 amino acids. CDR1 and CDR2 (germline): PRHDT, FYEKMQ (reference sequence). V gave up 1 base and J gave up 1 base, with 8 bases separating them. The CDR3 sequence: CASSLEPGSYEQYF. CDR3 nucleotide sequence: TGTGCCAGCAGCTTAGAACCGGGTTCCTACGAGCAGTACTTC.

The V gene is TRBV11-2, the J gene TRBJ1-6, with 8 bases identical to TRBD1. The CDR3 contains 15 residues. The junction had 8 bases not matched to a gene; V was cut back by 4 bases and J by 9 bases. Germline values: CDR1 SGHAT, CDR2 FQNNGV. The DNA of the CDR3 is TGTGCCAGCAGCTCGCGGACAGGGTGGAGTTCACCCCTCCACTTT. This gives the protein CASSSRTGWSSPLHF.

The V gene is TRBV11-2, the J gene TRBJ2-3; 7 positions match TRBD2. CDR1 SGHAT and CDR2 FQNNGV come from the germline V gene. This CDR3 region has 15 residues. The V gene end was trimmed by 6 bases and the J gene end by 2 bases; junction bases not matched to a gene: 8. The CDR3 here is CASRWIAGSTDTQYF. CDR3 sequence (DNA): TGTGCCAGCAGGTGGATAGCGGGCTCCACAGATACGCAGTATTTT.

V usage is TRBV7-2 and J usage is TRBJ2-2; D is possibly TRBD1 (6 bases). V gave up 5 bases and J gave up 6 bases, with 10 bases separating them. Germline CDR1 and CDR2: SGHTA and FQGNSA. The CDR3 is 13 amino acids. The CDR3 sequence: CASSPQGPGELFF. In DNA form, the CDR3 reads TGTGCCAGCAGCCCCCAGGGGCCCGGGGAGCTGTTTTTT. Filled out from reference TRBV7-2 and TRBJ2-2, the complete variable domain reads GAGVSQSPSNKVTEKGKDVELRCDPISGHTALYWYRQSLGQGLEFLIYFQGNSAPDKSGLPSDRFSAERTGGSVSTLTIQRTQQEDSAVYLCASSPQGPGELFFGEGSRLTVL.

The V gene is TRBV4-3, the J gene TRBJ1-4, with a possible D match to TRBD1 (6 bases). The CDR3 has 15 amino acids. Germline V gene lookup returns CDR1 LGHNA and CDR2 YSLEER. Trimming shortened V by 0 bases and J by 8 bases, and 13 bases separated the two germline ends. The chain's CDR3 is CASSQDKGGDEKLFF. CDR3 nucleotides: TGCGCCAGCAGCCAAGATAAGGGGGGTGACGAAAAACTGTTTTTT.

The V and J genes are TRBV6-6 and TRBJ1-4, with D possibly matching TRBD1 (5 bases). CDR1 is MNHNY, CDR2 SVGAGI, per germline (reference sequence). There are 14 residues in the CDR3. V shed 3 bases and J shed 7 bases, with 12 bases lying between them. The CDR3 spells CASSYHQGLEKLFF. For the CDR3, the DNA is TGTGCCAGCAGTTATCATCAGGGACTTGAAAAACTGTTTTTT.

This clone was observed a single time. V and J are TRBV11-2 and TRBJ2-7; the match to TRBD1 covers 11 bases. The CDR3 totals 17 residues. Germline trimming cut 3 bases from V and 7 bases from J; bases unmatched to any gene: 14. Germline CDR1 is SGHAT and CDR2 is FQNNGV. CDR3 coding DNA: TGTGCCAGCAGCTTTATAGGGACAGGGGGACCGATGGATGAGCAGTACTTC. Protein: CASSFIGTGGPMDEQYF.

For this clone: Different DNA sequences within this sample yield the same CDR3. The CDR3 sequence is CASSPSGGAYNEQFF. For the CDR3, the DNA is TGTGCCAGCAGTCCTAGCGGGGGGGCCTACAATGAGCAGTTCTTC. The chain is built from TRBV9 and TRBJ2-1; 12 bases agree with TRBD2. The CDR3 consists of 15 residues. V shed 5 bases, J shed 2 bases, and the junction held 2 bases outside the gene matches. Germline-derived CDR1 and CDR2 are SGDLS and YYNGEE.

V and J are TRBV5-6 and TRBJ2-3, with 8 bases aligning to TRBD1. The CDR3 runs to 18 residues. The trim removed 0 bases at V and 0 bases at J, leaving 9 bases unmatched. Germline lookup yields CDR1 SGHDT and CDR2 YYEEEE. In DNA, the CDR3 is TGTGCCAGCAGCTTGGGAGGCGACAGGGGCACTAGCACAGATACGCAGTATTTT. The encoded protein is CASSLGGDRGTSTDTQYF. The full variable domain, with the rest looked up from reference TRBV5-6 and TRBJ2-3, is DAGVTQSPTHLIKTRGQQVTLRCSPKSGHDTVSWYQQALGQGPQFIFQYYEEEERQRGNFPDRFSGHQFPNYSSELNVNALLLGDSALYLCASSLGGDRGTSTDTQYFGPGTRLTVL.

This chain connects TRBV27 to TRBJ1-1; 9 bases map to TRBD1. This CDR3 region has 14 residues. The V and J ends lost 6 bases and 4 bases, in that order; junction bases with no gene match: 6. Germline CDR1 is MNHEY and CDR2 is SMNVEV (reference sequence). Here the CDR3 reads CASSLGQGVTEAFF. CDR3 DNA sequence: TGTGCCAGCAGCCTGGGACAGGGAGTCACTGAAGCTTTCTTT.

This CDR3 reads CASSFPGQGSEGGEQYF. As DNA, the CDR3 is TGTGCCAGCAGCTTTCCGGGACAGGGATCCGAGGGCGGCGAGCAGTACTTC. This sequence joins TRBV6-4 and TRBJ2-7; 9 bases are shared with TRBD1. The germline CDR1 and CDR2 sequences are MRHNA and SNTAGT. Losses at the gene ends were 6 bases for V and 6 bases for J; bases not matched to a gene: 18. The CDR3 runs to 17 residues.

The V and J genes are TRBV5-1 and TRBJ2-7, with D perhaps being TRBD1 or TRBD2 (7 bases each). Germline V lookup: CDR1 SGHRS, CDR2 YFSETQ. CDR3 length: 18 amino acids. V was clipped by 8 bases and J by 7 bases, with 34 bases between them. The CDR3 DNA follows: TGCGCCAGTCAGGCGGGGGCTACAGGGGCCGGAAGACTTGGGGAGCAGTACTTC. Translation: CASQAGATGAGRLGEQYF.

J is TRBJ1-5 and V is TRBV2; D possibly corresponds to TRBD1 (5 bases). The CDR3 is 17 residues long. Germline V gives CDR1 SNHLY, CDR2 FYNNEI. The germline V and J ends were trimmed by 6 bases and 0 bases, with 18 bases remaining between them. Here the CDR3 DNA reads TGTGCCAGCAGCCCCCAGGCGGCAGGGTATAGCAATCAGCCCCAGCATTTT. As protein: CASSPQAAGYSNQPQHF.

The chain couples TRBV30 to TRBJ2-1; D tentatively reads TRBD1 or TRBD2 (5 bases each). V dropped 1 base and J dropped 6 bases, with 16 bases sitting between them. Germline assignment: CDR1 GTSNPN and CDR2 SVGIG (reference sequence). The CDR3 sequence is 15 residues long. The chain's CDR3 is CAWSADQGPSNEQFF. The CDR3 nucleotides are TGTGCCTGGAGTGCCGACCAGGGACCCTCCAATGAGCAGTTCTTC.

This chain joins TRBV10-2 and TRBJ2-7; 8 bases line up with TRBD1. Germline-derived CDR1 and CDR2 are WSHSY and SAAADI. The CDR3 consists of 15 residues. The ends lost 2 bases at V and 6 bases at J; junction bases unmatched: 9. The CDR3 DNA follows: TGCGCCAGCAGTGAGATAAGTCAGGGGGCTGGCGAGCAGTACTTC. Amino acids: CASSEISQGAGEQYF.

The chain recombines TRBV4-1 with TRBJ2-7, with TRBD2 matching over 9 bases. The V and J ends lost 0 bases and 4 bases, in that order; junction bases with no gene match: 4. This CDR3 contains 15 residues. Germline CDR1 reads MGHRA; CDR2 reads YSYEKL. CDR3 sequence: CASSQEKREVYEQYF. CDR3 nucleotide sequence: TGCGCCAGCAGCCAAGAAAAGCGGGAGGTTTACGAGCAGTACTTC.